These T cell receptor beta chains were read from a single sample in a study of human T cells and chemical hapten exposure. A single record per CDR3 protein comes from TCRdb applying MiXCR to the RACE reads. This sample has 60,000 to 90,000 distinct CDR3 sequences, with approximately 8.1% found just once. The sequencing input was whole blood. The receptors were gathered from a female donor in good health. Some clones in this sample may be carry-over from other donors' samples. CDR3s include the opening cysteine and the closing phenylalanine or tryptophan. A D gene is named only where the DNA matches it firmly. The listing skips clone size in some rows; elsewhere it reads once, few, many or a size class.

J gene,D gene,clone size,V gene,CDR3 protein,CDR3 DNA
TRBJ2-7,TRBD1,NA,TRBV5-1,CASSLGQGNLGEQYF,TGCGCCAGCAGCTTGGGACAGGGGAATTTGGGCGAGCAGTACTTC
TRBJ2-3,NA,many,TRBV7-2,CASSLNRATDTQYF,TGTGCCAGCAGCTTAAATCGGGCCACAGATACGCAGTATTTT
TRBJ1-1,NA,many,TRBV20-1,CSARDRQGRTEAFF,TGCAGTGCTAGAGATCGGCAGGGACGAACTGAAGCTTTCTTT
TRBJ1-6,NA,few,TRBV2,CASSEVGTYNSPLHF,TGTGCCAGCAGTGAAGTGGGGACTTATAATTCACCCCTCCACTTT
TRBJ1-4,NA,NA,TRBV10-3,CAIGDTGRGWGEKLFF,TGTGCCATCGGCGATACGGGCCGAGGGTGGGGTGAAAAACTGTTTTTT
TRBJ1-1,NA,NA,TRBV2,CASSGAGGWTEAFF,TGTGCCAGCAGTGGCGCCGGTGGGTGGACTGAAGCTTTCTTT
TRBJ2-7,NA,many,TRBV6-6,CASRSALPGRGYEQYF,TGTGCCAGCAGGTCAGCTTTACCGGGACGGGGCTACGAGCAGTACTTC
TRBJ1-5,NA,NA,TRBV6-2/TRBV6-3,CASTLMDSNQPQHF,TGTGCCAGCACTCTGATGGACAGCAATCAGCCCCAGCATTTT
TRBJ2-3,NA,many,TRBV6-5,CASSKTGGRTSTDTQYF,TGTGCCAGCAGCAAAACCGGAGGGCGTACTAGCACAGATACGCAGTATTTT
TRBJ1-1,NA,many,TRBV7-9,CASSPRSSVTEAFF,TGTGCCAGCAGCCCCCGCTCTTCAGTCACTGAAGCTTTCTTT
TRBJ1-5,NA,few,TRBV2,CASSVRQGNRPQHF,TGTGCCAGCAGTGTGCGTCAGGGCAACCGGCCCCAGCATTTT
TRBJ2-7,NA,few,TRBV29-1,CSVLRGQLGSYEQYF,TGCAGCGTTTTGAGAGGACAGTTGGGCTCCTACGAGCAGTACTTC
TRBJ2-5,NA,few,TRBV5-1,CASSSERRWYQETQYF,TGCGCCAGCAGCTCCGAACGCCGATGGTACCAAGAGACCCAGTACTTC
TRBJ2-3,TRBD1,many,TRBV9,CASSPRDRGGDTQYF,TGTGCCAGCAGCCCCCGGGACAGGGGGGGAGATACGCAGTATTTT
TRBJ2-7,NA,few,TRBV6-5,CASRRTGRFTYEQYF,TGTGCCAGCCGAAGAACAGGGCGCTTTACCTACGAGCAGTACTTC